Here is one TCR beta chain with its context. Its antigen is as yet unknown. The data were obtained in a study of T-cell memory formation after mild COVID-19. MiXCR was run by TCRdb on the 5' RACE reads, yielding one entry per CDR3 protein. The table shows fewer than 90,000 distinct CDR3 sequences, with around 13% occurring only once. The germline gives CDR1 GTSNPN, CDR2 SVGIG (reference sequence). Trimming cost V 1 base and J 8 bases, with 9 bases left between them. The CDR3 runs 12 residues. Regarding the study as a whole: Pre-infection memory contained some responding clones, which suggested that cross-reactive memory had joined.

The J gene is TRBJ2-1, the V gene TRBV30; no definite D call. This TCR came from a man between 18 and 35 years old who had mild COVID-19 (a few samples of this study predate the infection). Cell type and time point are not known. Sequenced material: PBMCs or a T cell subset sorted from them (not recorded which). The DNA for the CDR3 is TGTGCCTGGAGTGGGGATCGGGATGAGCAGTTCTTC. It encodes CAWSGDRDEQFF. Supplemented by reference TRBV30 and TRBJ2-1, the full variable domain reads SQTIHQWPATLVQPVGSPLSLECTVEGTSNPNLYWYRQAAGRGLQLLFYSVGIGQISSEVPQNLSASRPQDRQFILSSKKLLLSDSGFYLCAWSGDRDEQFFGPGTRLTVL.